This T cell receptor beta chain derives from a study of blood T cell repertoires in COVID-19. This CDR3 spans 18 amino acids. Germline V lookup: CDR1 SEHNR, CDR2 FQNEAQ (reference sequence). Germline trimming cut 5 bases from V and 0 bases from J; bases unmatched to any gene: 14. TCRdb's copy holds only in-frame clones and misses some; the assay was immunoSEQ multiplex PCR. The sample gives roughly 100,000 clones, roughly 92% of which show up once; 1.9% is in the top ten. This TCR came from a woman in her forties or fifties with COVID-19, enrolled during active disease. The chain uses TRBV7-9 and TRBJ2-7; 9 bases are a match to TRBD2. Sequenced sample: peripheral blood. CDR3 protein: CASSPPWLAGVSSYEQYF. As DNA, the CDR3 is TGTGCCAGCAGCCCTCCGTGGTTAGCGGGGGTAAGCTCCTACGAGCAGTACTTC.